This T cell receptor (beta chain) is drawn from a study of cytomegalovirus exposure and HLA in healthy donors. Primers included in the PCR were 60 Vbeta and 13 Jbeta primers. The repertoire was sequenced with immunoSEQ multiplex PCR; TCRdb's copy has only in-frame clones and lacks some. The table lists 130,000 or so clones, roughly 82% of them singletons. The CDR3 has 13 amino acids. Germline CDR1 MNHEY, CDR2 SMNVEV (reference sequence). Regarding this clone: Its antigen is unidentified.

General study findings and limits: In a later analysis, V- and J-gene trimming of beta chains associated with a DCLRE1C missense variant, replicated independently.

The source of this sequence is a woman aged 18-30 years in good health and CMV-seropositive. Source material: PBMCs. The V call is TRBV27, the J call TRBJ2-5, with D possibly TRBD1 on 5 matching bases. The better agreement between TRBJ2-7 and the DNA end casts doubt on the J call. The CDR3, as DNA: TGTGCCAGCAGTTTCGGCCAGGGCTACGAGCAGTACTTC. Its translation is CASSFGQGYEQYF.